This note documents a single TCR beta chain sequence. No antigen is known for it. Per the germline V gene, CDR1 is SNHLY and CDR2 is FYNNEI. The CDR3 is 16 amino acids. Trimming removed 5 bases from V and 7 bases from J; junction bases left unmatched: 9. This sample was taken from a study of cytomegalovirus exposure and HLA in healthy donors. In the PCR, 60 Vbeta and 13 Jbeta primers were used. Clones were read by immunoSEQ multiplex PCR, and TCRdb kept only the in-frame ones, dropping some. The sample contains around 150,000 clones, around four fifths of which appear only once. At sampling all donors were nominally healthy, likely with unrecorded immune exposures. Study observations and caveats: A later analysis, which compared TCR beta chains of equal frequency, found the HLA-associated ones more clonally expanded. Some TCR beta chains (more than 150 of them) were listed as cytomegalovirus-associated.

The source material was PBMCs. The source is a man aged 18 to 29 in good health and CMV-seropositive. V and J are TRBV2 and TRBJ2-1; 12 bases are shared with TRBD1. The DNA for the CDR3 is TGTGCCAGCAGTCACGACGGGGGACAGGGGGCGAATGAGCAGTTCTTC. This translates into CASSHDGGQGANEQFF.